Given below is one T cell receptor (beta chain) in context. The data originate from a study of blood T cell repertoires in COVID-19. The CDR3 is 15 amino acids. The junction had 6 bases not matched to a gene; V was cut back by 4 bases and J by 4 bases. From germline, CDR1 is SGHNT and CDR2 YYREEE (reference sequence). The data were produced by immunoSEQ multiplex PCR, yet TCRdb's version contains in-frame clones alone and is incomplete. Of tens of thousands of clones listed, around 83% were seen once; the top ten hold approximately 45%. The V and J genes are TRBV5-4 and TRBJ2-2, with TRBD2 identical over 8 bases. The receptor was derived from an elderly woman with active or convalescent COVID-19. The sequencing input was peripheral blood. CDR3 in amino acids: CASSPSAGVTGELFF. For the CDR3, the DNA is TGTGCCAGCAGCCCTTCAGCGGGAGTCACCGGGGAGCTGTTTTTT.